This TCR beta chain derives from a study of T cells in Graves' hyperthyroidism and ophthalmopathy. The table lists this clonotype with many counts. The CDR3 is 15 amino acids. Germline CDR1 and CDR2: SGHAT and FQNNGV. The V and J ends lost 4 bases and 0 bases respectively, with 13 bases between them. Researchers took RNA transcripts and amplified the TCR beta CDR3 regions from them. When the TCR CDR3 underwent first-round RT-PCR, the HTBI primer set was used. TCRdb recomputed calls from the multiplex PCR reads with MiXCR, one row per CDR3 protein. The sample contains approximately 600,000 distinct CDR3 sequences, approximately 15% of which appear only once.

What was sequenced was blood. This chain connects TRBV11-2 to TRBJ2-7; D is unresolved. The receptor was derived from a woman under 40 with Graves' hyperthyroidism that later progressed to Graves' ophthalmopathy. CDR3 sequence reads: CASSSGGVPSYEQYF. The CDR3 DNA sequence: TGTGCCAGCAGCTCTGGTGGGGTTCCCTCCTACGAGCAGTACTTC.